This TCR beta chain was obtained from a study of shared clonotypes between healthy human individuals. V lost 5 bases to trimming and J lost 4 bases, with 14 bases between them. Germline V CDR1 and CDR2: SGHTA, FQGTGA. The CDR3 sequence is 15 residues long. Template for every sorted-subset replicate PCR totaled 150 to 250 ng DNA, roughly 30,000 T cell genomes. Produced via immunoSEQ multiplex PCR; TCRdb's table is partial and in-frame only. The top ten clones hold around 1.7% of a sample with around 2,000,000 clones, approximately 94% of them seen once. Positive CCR7 selection of CD45RO-negative cells yielded the naive CD8 cells, and terminally differentiated effector memory CD45RA+ cells were excluded.

V gene TRBV7-3 combines with J gene TRBJ2-2; tentatively, D is TRBD1 (7 bases). The clonotype comes from a man aged 18 to 29 in good health. Some clones in this sample may be carry-over from other donors' samples. Sequenced: naive CD8+ T cells from PBMCs. Written as DNA, the CDR3 is TGTGCCAGCAGCCCAGGGGGGCTGGGCACCGGGGAGCTGTTTTTT. Protein sequence: CASSPGGLGTGELFF.